The 24 T cell receptor beta chains below were found in one sample sequenced in a study of cytotoxic CD8 clonotypes in ibrutinib-treated CLL. The repertoire was sequenced with immunoSEQ multiplex PCR; TCRdb's copy has only in-frame clones and lacks some. The sample lists tens of thousands of clones, about 64% seen once, with around 5.7% in the top ten. The specimen comprised PBMCs, sampled after 12 months of ibrutinib treatment. These TCRs come from a human donor with chronic lymphocytic leukemia.

The rearrangement uses TRBV4-2 and TRBJ1-4; TRBD1 aligns across 7 bases. Germline V lookup: CDR1 LGHNA, CDR2 YNFKEQ. This CDR3 has 18 residues. The ends lost 1 base at V and 5 bases at J; junction bases unmatched: 13. CDR3 loop: CASSQGEGAGGINEKLFF. The DNA for the CDR3 is TGTGCCAGCAGCCAAGGGGAAGGTGCAGGGGGGATAAATGAAAAACTGTTTTTT.

This chain connects TRBV27 to TRBJ2-7, with 8 bases identical to TRBD1. The length of the CDR3 is 13 residues. The germline V gene encodes CDR1 MNHEY and CDR2 SMNVEV (reference sequence). Trimming at V came to 6 bases and at J to 4 bases, leaving 5 bases not matched to a gene. The chain's CDR3 is CASSIDRGYEQYF. In DNA, the CDR3 is TGTGCCAGCAGCATCGACAGGGGATACGAGCAGTACTTC.

The rearrangement uses TRBV28 and TRBJ2-4; no clear D gene. Germline values: CDR1 MDHEN, CDR2 SYDVKM. V was pared by 3 bases and J by 6 bases, with 9 bases between. The CDR3 has 13 residues. CDR3 protein: CASSFDKLNIQYF. CDR3 in DNA: TGTGCCAGCAGTTTCGACAAATTAAACATTCAGTACTTC. Full variable domain (rest looked up from reference TRBV28 and TRBJ2-4): DVKVTQSSRYLVKRTGEKVFLECVQDMDHENMFWYRQDPGLGLRLIYFSYDVKMKEKGDIPEGYSVSREKKERFSLILESASTNQTSMYLCASSFDKLNIQYFGAGTRLSVL.

The rearrangement links TRBV11-3 to TRBJ2-5; perhaps TRBD2 as D (6 bases). Germline loops: CDR1 SGHNT, CDR2 YENEEA. The CDR3 covers 14 residues. V was clipped by 5 bases and J by 3 bases, with 13 bases between them. The CDR3 DNA sequence: TGTGCCAGCAGCCAGGGAGGAGGGAAAGAGACCCAGTACTTC. Amino acid sequence: CASSQGGGKETQYF.

The rearrangement links TRBV11-2 to TRBJ2-7, with 9 bases identical to TRBD1. Trimming cost V 2 bases and J 6 bases; bases outside gene matches: 8. The CDR3 contains 15 residues. The germline gives CDR1 SGHAT, CDR2 FQNNGV. The CDR3 region has the DNA TGTGCCAGCAGCTTAACAGGGGGCGTCTGGTCCGAGCAGTACTTC. The encoded protein is CASSLTGGVWSEQYF.

This clone has only one observation. The rearrangement links TRBV27 to TRBJ1-5, with 7 nucleotides matching TRBD1. Trimming took 5 bases from V and 6 from J; bases not matched to a gene: 10. CDR1 and CDR2 from the germline V gene are MNHEY and SMNVEV (reference sequence). The CDR3 loop spans 15 amino acids. The CDR3 DNA follows: TGTGCCAGCAGTCCCCTCGACAGGGTGGGTCAGCCCCAGCATTTT. Encoded protein: CASSPLDRVGQPQHF.

CDR3 DNA sequence: TGTGCCAGCAGTTATCGCGGGGGATTGGTTCGGCAGTTCTTC. Its translation is CASSYRGGLVRQFF. V usage is TRBV6-6 and J usage is TRBJ2-1; 7 positions agree with TRBD2. The CDR3 consists of 14 residues. Germline CDR1 reads MNHNY; CDR2 reads SVGAGI (reference sequence). V shed 3 bases and J 12 bases; nucleotides not matched to a gene: 11.

This clone was detected a few times. The gene calls are TRBV7-2 and TRBJ1-4; D uncertain. This CDR3 is 12 amino acids long. Germline CDR1 SGHTA, CDR2 FQGNSA. V lost 8 bases and J lost 5, with 9 bases in between. DNA for the CDR3: TGTGCCAGCGGGGATTGGAATGAAAAACTGTTTTTT. Protein product: CASGDWNEKLFF. Full variable domain (outside the CDR3, taken from reference TRBV7-2 and TRBJ1-4): GAGVSQSPSNKVTEKGKDVELRCDPISGHTALYWYRQSLGQGLEFLIYFQGNSAPDKSGLPSDRFSAERTGGSVSTLTIQRTQQEDSAVYLCASGDWNEKLFFGSGTQLSVL.

The genes are TRBV4-2 and TRBJ2-1; D remains ambiguous. This CDR3 comprises 12 residues. The germline gives CDR1 LGHNA, CDR2 YNFKEQ. The ends were cut back, 1 base at V and 16 bases at J, with 14 bases in the middle. The CDR3 region is CASSQVPAIIFF. The CDR3 nucleotides read TGTGCCAGCAGCCAAGTTCCCGCCATTATCTTCTTC.

The chain combines TRBV5-1 with TRBJ2-2; tentatively, D is TRBD1 (6 bases). This CDR3 has 15 residues. Trimming took 0 bases from V and 6 from J, leaving 12 bases between them. Germline CDR1 and CDR2: SGHRS and YFSETQ. The CDR3 is CASSLVTGNPGELFF. Here the CDR3 DNA reads TGCGCCAGCAGCTTGGTGACAGGCAATCCCGGGGAGCTGTTTTTT.

The chain carries TRBV6-5 and TRBJ1-2; TRBD1 agrees at 7 bases. This CDR3 region has 16 residues. From germline, CDR1 is MNHEY and CDR2 SVGAGI. The ends lost 2 bases at V and 6 bases at J; junction bases unmatched: 12. CDR3 nucleotides: TGTGCCAGCAGTTACACAGACAGGGAAACGTTGGATGGCTACACCTTC. As protein: CASSYTDRETLDGYTF.

The chain couples TRBV7-8 to TRBJ1-2; D remains unclear. The CDR3 contains 14 residues. The V and J ends lost 1 base and 0 bases respectively, with 6 bases between them. Germline lookup yields CDR1 SGHVS and CDR2 FQNEAQ. The CDR3 sequence is CASSLGEANYGYTF. As DNA, the CDR3 is TGTGCCAGCAGCTTAGGAGAAGCTAACTATGGCTACACCTTC.

In this sample, this clone turned up a few times. This rearrangement joins TRBV7-7 to TRBJ2-2; D possibly matches TRBD1 or TRBD2 (6 bases each). Trimming left V 5 bases short and J 1 base short, with 17 bases between. The CDR3 totals 17 residues. The germline gives CDR1 SSHAT, CDR2 FNYEAQ (reference sequence). CDR3 bases: TGTGCCAGCAGCCCCACGCCTGGGGGGCAGAACACCGGGGAGCTGTTTTTT. This translates into CASSPTPGGQNTGELFF.

The rearrangement joins TRBV28 to TRBJ2-7, with D possibly being TRBD1 (6 bases). Germline assignment: CDR1 MDHEN and CDR2 SYDVKM. V was shortened by 2 bases and J by 1 base, with 15 bases between the two germline ends. This CDR3 has 16 amino acids. CDR3 residues: CASSLTGLARSYEQYF. As DNA, the CDR3 is TGTGCCAGCAGTTTAACAGGGTTAGCAAGGTCCTACGAGCAGTACTTC.

The rearrangement links TRBV30 to TRBJ1-6; possibly TRBD1 for D (6 bases). Trimming took off 4 bases at V and 7 bases at J, with 14 bases between the two ends. This CDR3 is built from 14 residues. From germline, CDR1 is GTSNPN and CDR2 SVGIG (reference sequence). The CDR3 loop reads CAWTHTGLNSPLHF. The CDR3 DNA is TGTGCCTGGACCCATACAGGGCTAAATTCACCCCTCCACTTT.

The table lists this clone with a few counts. The gene calls are TRBV9 and TRBJ1-4; D unresolved. Germline CDR1 and CDR2: SGDLS and YYNGEE. This CDR3 spans 14 amino acids. V was trimmed by 2 bases and J by 0 bases, leaving 5 bases between them. Here the CDR3 DNA reads TGTGCCAGCAGCGTCCAAGCAACTAATGAAAAACTGTTTTTT. Protein: CASSVQATNEKLFF.

This clone was counted a single time. The chain joins TRBV5-4 to TRBJ2-1; 9 bases align to TRBD1. Germline V gives CDR1 SGHNT, CDR2 YYREEE (reference sequence). The CDR3 has 15 residues. V dropped 2 bases and J dropped 6; count of bases not matched to a gene: 6. CDR3 region: CASSLEQGAGNEQFF. DNA for the CDR3: TGTGCCAGCAGCTTAGAACAGGGGGCAGGCAATGAGCAGTTCTTC.

This clone has a single count. The chain uses TRBV6-6 and TRBJ1-4; D is uncertain. Per the germline V gene, CDR1 is MNHNY and CDR2 is SVGAGI (reference sequence). The CDR3 sequence is 14 residues long. V was cut by 5 bases and J by 3 bases, with 10 bases left in between. The chain's CDR3 is CASSTVLANEKLFF. CDR3 nucleotides: TGTGCCAGCAGTACAGTCCTCGCTAATGAAAAACTGTTTTTT.

J is TRBJ2-7 and V is TRBV29-1, with D perhaps assigned TRBD1 or TRBD2 (5 bases each). The germline V and J ends were trimmed by 5 bases and 7 bases, with 24 bases remaining between them. This CDR3 is 15 amino acids long. The germline CDR1 and CDR2 sequences are SQVTM and ANQGSEA. The CDR3 DNA sequence: TGCAGCGTTCAAAGCCCCGGGACCGTCCTTGGGGAGCAGTACTTC. This sequence encodes CSVQSPGTVLGEQYF.

The chain combines TRBV7-2 with TRBJ1-6; D gene ambiguous. Germline CDR1 SGHTA, CDR2 FQGNSA. V lost 0 bases and J lost 0, with 3 bases in between. The CDR3 runs to 15 residues. In DNA form, the CDR3 reads TGTGCCAGCAGCTTAGCCAGCTCCTATAATTCACCCCTCCACTTT. This encodes CASSLASSYNSPLHF. Based on the CDR3 plus reference TRBV7-2 and TRBJ1-6, the full variable domain is GAGVSQSPSNKVTEKGKDVELRCDPISGHTALYWYRQSLGQGLEFLIYFQGNSAPDKSGLPSDRFSAERTGGSVSTLTIQRTQQEDSAVYLCASSLASSYNSPLHFGNGTRLTVT.

This chain joins TRBV7-3 and TRBJ2-5; 8 bases are shared with TRBD1. V trimming: 2 bases; J trimming: 7 bases; junction bases outside the gene matches: 12. Germline V gene sequence: CDR1 SGHTA, CDR2 FQGTGA. The CDR3 extends over 16 amino acids. DNA of the CDR3: TGTGCCAGCAGCTTAGGGAGGACAGGGCACATAGGGACCCAGTACTTC. Encoded protein: CASSLGRTGHIGTQYF.

The V gene is TRBV7-3, the J gene TRBJ2-5; D gene unclear. Germline-derived CDR1 and CDR2 are SGHTA and FQGTGA. V lost 2 bases and J lost 5, with 9 bases in between. The CDR3 has 13 residues. The CDR3 sequence: CASSLGVGETQYF. In DNA, the CDR3 is TGTGCCAGCAGCTTAGGGGTTGGTGAGACCCAGTACTTC.

The rearrangement joins TRBV14 to TRBJ2-5; D possibly corresponds to TRBD1 (5 bases). V dropped 4 bases and J dropped 4 bases, with 22 bases sitting between them. This CDR3 is 17 amino acids long. CDR1 and CDR2 (germline): SGHDN, FVKESK. The CDR3, as DNA: TGTGCCAGCAGCCCAGGTGATGCAGGGAAAGTGCGAGAGACCCAGTACTTC. Its translation is CASSPGDAGKVRETQYF.

The rearrangement links TRBV2 to TRBJ2-1, with D perhaps TRBD2 (7 bases). CDR3 length: 14 residues. The V gene's germline CDR1 is SNHLY and CDR2 FYNNEI. Trimming took off 2 bases at V and 6 bases at J, with 11 bases between the two ends. CDR3 sequence (DNA): TGTGCCAGCAGTGAACTGAGGGGGGGCAATGAGCAGTTCTTC. It translates to CASSELRGGNEQFF.